Below are 11 T cell receptor beta chains sequenced from a single sample in a study of T cell responses to AZD1222 COVID-19 vaccine. Libraries were prepared by immunoSEQ multiplex PCR; TCRdb keeps only in-frame clonotypes and omits some of them. This sample has 130,000 to 150,000 clones, with 80% to 95% found just once. The specimen comprised peripheral blood, sampled on day 0 of AZD1222 vaccination. Receptor source: an adult in good health.

This clone was recorded once. This sequence joins TRBV20-1 and TRBJ2-1; 8 nucleotides line up with TRBD1. Germline CDR1 and CDR2: DFQATT and SNEGSKA (reference sequence). This CDR3 is built from 15 residues. J was trimmed by 0 bases and V by 3 bases; bases with no gene match: 4. The CDR3 DNA sequence: TGCAGTGCTAGTTTACAGGGGGGCTCCTACAATGAGCAGTTCTTC. Translation: CSASLQGGSYNEQFF.

V and J are TRBV3-1 (or the pseudogene TRBV3-2) and TRBJ1-6, with D possibly being TRBD1 (6 bases). V lost 6 bases and J lost 1, with 16 bases in between. The V gene's germline CDR1 is LGHDT and CDR2 YNNKEL (reference sequence). The CDR3 is made up of 17 amino acids. Written as DNA, the CDR3 is TGTGCCAGCAGTTCCAGACAGGAAGTTTCCTATAATTCACCCCTCCACTTT. Translated, it gives CASSSRQEVSYNSPLHF.

The rearrangement joins TRBV7-9 to TRBJ2-2, with D possibly called TRBD1 or TRBD2 (5 bases each). Trimming shortened V by 0 bases and J by 2 bases, and 16 bases separated the two germline ends. The CDR3 has 18 residues. Germline values: CDR1 SEHNR, CDR2 FQNEAQ (reference sequence). CDR3 sequence (DNA): TGTGCCAGCAGCTTAGCGGTTGGGAGCAGGGCAAACACCGGGGAGCTGTTTTTT. Translating it yields CASSLAVGSRANTGELFF.

This chain joins TRBV7-9 and TRBJ2-3, with D possibly matching TRBD2 (6 bases). With 5 bases removed from V and 6 bases from J, the gap between germline ends came to 12 bases. The CDR3 has 13 residues. Germline CDR1 SEHNR, CDR2 FQNEAQ (reference sequence). The CDR3 DNA is TGTGCCAGCAGCGCCGTAGGGAGGGATACGCAGTATTTT. Residues: CASSAVGRDTQYF.

The rearrangement joins TRBV7-9 to TRBJ2-5, with TRBD2 identical over 12 bases. The CDR3 is 15 residues long. The junction had 2 bases not matched to a gene; V was cut back by 3 bases and J by 3 bases. From germline, CDR1 is SEHNR and CDR2 FQNEAQ (reference sequence). CDR3 nucleotide sequence: TGTGCCAGCAGCTTTAGACTAGCGGGAGAAGAGACCCAGTACTTC. It yields the protein CASSFRLAGEETQYF.

The chain has TRBV7-9 and TRBJ2-1; 7 positions match TRBD1. The CDR3 runs 15 residues. CDR1 and CDR2 (germline): SEHNR, FQNEAQ (reference sequence). Trimming cost V 4 bases and J 0 bases; bases outside gene matches: 3. CDR3 sequence: CASSYRGSSYNEQFF. The CDR3 nucleotides read TGTGCCAGCAGCTACAGGGGTAGCTCCTACAATGAGCAGTTCTTC.

V is TRBV28 and J is TRBJ2-2, with 9 bases lining up with TRBD2. Germline V lookup: CDR1 MDHEN, CDR2 SYDVKM. Losses at the gene ends were 2 bases for V and 8 bases for J; bases not matched to a gene: 6. The CDR3 has 15 amino acids. Written as DNA, the CDR3 is TGTGCCAGCAGTTTAGCGGGAGGGCCTTTGGGGGAGCTGTTTTTT. This gives the protein CASSLAGGPLGELFF.

The J gene is TRBJ1-4, the V gene TRBV30; possibly TRBD1 for D (5 bases). The CDR3 has 14 amino acids. V was shortened by 0 bases and J by 6 bases, with 11 bases between the two germline ends. Germline V lookup: CDR1 GTSNPN, CDR2 SVGIG (reference sequence). CDR3 in amino acids: CAWSVGGGDEKLFF. The CDR3 DNA is TGTGCCTGGAGTGTGGGCGGGGGGGATGAAAAACTGTTTTTT.

This clone was counted a few times. The chain is built from TRBV5-1 and TRBJ1-1, with D tentatively TRBD1 (6 bases). The CDR3 spans 16 residues. V was cut by 5 bases and J by 1 base, with 18 bases left in between. The germline gives CDR1 SGHRS, CDR2 YFSETQ. In DNA, the CDR3 is TGCGCCAGCAGTTCAGGGGACTTTTTCCGGAACACTGAAGCTTTCTTT. Translation gives CASSSGDFFRNTEAFF.

V and J are TRBV6-1 and TRBJ2-3, with 7 bases fitting TRBD1. The CDR3 loop spans 16 amino acids. V lost 4 bases and J lost 2; bases outside the gene matches: 9. The germline CDR1 and CDR2 sequences are MNHNS and SASEGT. CDR3 residues: CASSVGPGQTTDTQYF. The CDR3 nucleotides read TGTGCCAGCAGTGTCGGACCGGGACAGACCACAGATACGCAGTATTTT.

The chain is built from TRBV19 and TRBJ2-1; tentatively, D is TRBD1 or TRBD2 (5 bases each). The CDR3 spans 15 residues. Germline CDR1 reads LNHDA; CDR2 reads SQIVND (reference sequence). Trimming stripped 7 bases from V and 0 bases from J, with 13 bases between. The CDR3 sequence: CASMYPGSSYNEQFF. The CDR3 DNA reads as TGTGCCAGTATGTACCCAGGGAGCTCCTACAATGAGCAGTTCTTC.